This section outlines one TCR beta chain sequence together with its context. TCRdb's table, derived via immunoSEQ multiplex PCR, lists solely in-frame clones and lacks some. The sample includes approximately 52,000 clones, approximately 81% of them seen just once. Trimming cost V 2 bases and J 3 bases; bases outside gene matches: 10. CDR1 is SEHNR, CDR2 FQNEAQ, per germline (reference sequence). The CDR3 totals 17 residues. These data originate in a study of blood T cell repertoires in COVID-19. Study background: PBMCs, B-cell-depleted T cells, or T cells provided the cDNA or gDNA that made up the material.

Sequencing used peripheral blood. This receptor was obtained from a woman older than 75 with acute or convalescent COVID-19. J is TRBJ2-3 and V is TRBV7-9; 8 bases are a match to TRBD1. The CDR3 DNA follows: TGTGCCAGCAGCTTACGGGTCAGGGGGCAATCTACAGATACGCAGTATTTT. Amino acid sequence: CASSLRVRGQSTDTQYF.